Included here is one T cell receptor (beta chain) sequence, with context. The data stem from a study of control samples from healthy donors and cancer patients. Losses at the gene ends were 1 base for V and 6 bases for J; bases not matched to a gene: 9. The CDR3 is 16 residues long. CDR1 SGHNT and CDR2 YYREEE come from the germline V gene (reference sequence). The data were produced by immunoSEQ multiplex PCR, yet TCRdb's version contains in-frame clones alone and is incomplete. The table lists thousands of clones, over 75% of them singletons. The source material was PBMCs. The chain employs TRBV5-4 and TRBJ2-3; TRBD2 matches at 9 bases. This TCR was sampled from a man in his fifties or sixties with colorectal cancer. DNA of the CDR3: TGTGCCAGCAGCTTGCGAAGCGGGGGGCCCCTGGATACGCAGTATTTT. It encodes CASSLRSGGPLDTQYF.